This T cell receptor beta chain was captured in a study of blood T cell repertoires in COVID-19. On the study more broadly: Sites across the United States, Italy and Spain contributed samples from acute and convalescent COVID-19. PBMCs, B-cell-depleted T cells, or T cells provided the cDNA or gDNA that made up the material.

Trimming cost V 6 bases and J 6 bases, with 10 bases left between them. The CDR3 totals 12 residues. Germline lookup yields CDR1 KGHDR and CDR2 SFDVKD. Per the original data handling: Reference gene primer amplification gave nucleated cell count estimates. Assay used: immunoSEQ multiplex PCR; TCRdb lists only in-frame clones, some missing. That table gives V, J and clone size, and the DNA gave D and trimming. The sample yields under 250,000 clones, about four fifths seen once. The chain recombines TRBV24-1 with TRBJ1-1; D is perhaps TRBD1 (5 bases). The TCR was taken from a woman aged 50 to 60 with active or convalescent COVID-19. The sequencing input was peripheral blood. CDR3 sequence reads: CATSLGVAEAFF. For the CDR3, the DNA is TGTGCCACCAGTTTAGGGGTCGCTGAAGCTTTCTTT.